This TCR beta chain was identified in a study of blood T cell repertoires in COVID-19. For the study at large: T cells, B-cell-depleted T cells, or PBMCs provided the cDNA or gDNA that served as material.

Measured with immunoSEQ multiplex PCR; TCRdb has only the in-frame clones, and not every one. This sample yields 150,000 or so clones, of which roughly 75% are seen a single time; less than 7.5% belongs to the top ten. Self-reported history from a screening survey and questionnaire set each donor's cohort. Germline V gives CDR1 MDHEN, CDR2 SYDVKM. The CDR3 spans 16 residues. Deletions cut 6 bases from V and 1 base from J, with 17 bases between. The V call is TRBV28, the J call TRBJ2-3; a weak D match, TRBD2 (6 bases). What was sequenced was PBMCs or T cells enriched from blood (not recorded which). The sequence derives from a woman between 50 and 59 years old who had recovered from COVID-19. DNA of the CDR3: TGTGCCAGCAGCCTCGGCGGGGCCTTAGGCACAGATACGCAGTATTTT. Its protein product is CASSLGGALGTDTQYF.